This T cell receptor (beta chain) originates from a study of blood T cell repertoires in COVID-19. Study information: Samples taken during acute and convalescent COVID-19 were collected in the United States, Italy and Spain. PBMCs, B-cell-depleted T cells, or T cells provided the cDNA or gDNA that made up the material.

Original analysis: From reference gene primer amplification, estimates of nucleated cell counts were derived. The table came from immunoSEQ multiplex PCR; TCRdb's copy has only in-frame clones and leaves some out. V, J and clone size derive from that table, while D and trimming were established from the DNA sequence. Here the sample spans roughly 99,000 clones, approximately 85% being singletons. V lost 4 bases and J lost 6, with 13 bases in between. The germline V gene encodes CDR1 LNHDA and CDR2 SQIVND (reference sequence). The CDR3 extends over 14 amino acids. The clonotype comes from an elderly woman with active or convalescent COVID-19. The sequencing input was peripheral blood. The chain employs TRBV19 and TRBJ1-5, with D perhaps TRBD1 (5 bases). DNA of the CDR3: TGTGCCAGTAGTACGACGGGGGTGACTCAGCCCCAGCATTTT. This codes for CASSTTGVTQPQHF.